The clone carrying this T cell receptor (beta chain) turned up a few times. The antigen remains unidentified. The entry originates in a study of beta chain features in type 1 diabetes. Whole-study results and caveats: Compared to healthy donors, patients appeared to have naive, central memory and Treg TCRB repertoires that were more alike. Within each of all four CD4+ subsets, Type 1 diabetes patients had TCRB CDR3s that were moderately but significantly shorter.

Germline CDR1 reads MRHNA; CDR2 reads SNTAGT. V lost 4 bases, J lost 3 bases, and 2 bases stayed unmatched. The CDR3 runs 14 residues. The authors reverse transcribed all of the isolated RNA, so sequencing captured expressed TCRB transcripts. Each sample of naive, central memory or regulatory T cells had, on average, about 3.57 million reads. The data were produced by immunoSEQ multiplex PCR, yet TCRdb's version contains in-frame clones alone and is incomplete. The sample lists a few hundred thousand clones, over 12% occurring once. The J gene is TRBJ2-2, the V gene TRBV6-4; 7 nucleotides agree with TRBD2. The sequencing sample was made of naive CD4+ T cells from blood. This TCR was recovered from a young man with type 1 diabetes. The CDR3 reads CASSARGYTGELFF. Here the CDR3 DNA reads TGTGCCAGCAGTGCGCGGGGGTACACCGGGGAGCTGTTTTTT.